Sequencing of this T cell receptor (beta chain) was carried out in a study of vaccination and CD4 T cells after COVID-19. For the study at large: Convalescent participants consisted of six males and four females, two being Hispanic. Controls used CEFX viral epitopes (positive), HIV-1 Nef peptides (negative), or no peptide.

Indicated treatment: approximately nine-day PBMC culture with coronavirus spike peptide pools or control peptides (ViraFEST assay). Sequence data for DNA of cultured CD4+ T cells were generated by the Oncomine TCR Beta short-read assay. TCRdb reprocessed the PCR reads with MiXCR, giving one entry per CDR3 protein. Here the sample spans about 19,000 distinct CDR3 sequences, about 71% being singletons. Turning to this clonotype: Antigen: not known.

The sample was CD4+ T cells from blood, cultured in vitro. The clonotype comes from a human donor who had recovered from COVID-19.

The CDR3 reads CASSGGAMLNTEAFF. In DNA form, the CDR3 reads TGTGCCAGTAGTGGGGGGGCTATGTTGAACACTGAAGCTTTCTTT. The chain has TRBV19 and TRBJ1-1, with D tentatively TRBD1 (6 bases). The ends were cut back, 5 bases at V and 0 bases at J, with 13 bases in the middle. Germline lookup yields CDR1 LNHDA and CDR2 SQIVND (reference sequence). This CDR3 is 15 amino acids long.